This TCR beta chain was sequenced during a study of CD8 T cells in Susac syndrome (dated by TCRdb to about 2019). With regard to the full study: Whether CD8+ T cell activation and differentiation in Susac syndrome was antigen driven was tested using repertoire sequencing.

Peripheral blood CD8+ and CD4+ T cells from healthy donors, Susac syndrome patients and multiple sclerosis patients were profiled using high-throughput TCR beta sequencing. The multiple sclerosis controls were treatment-naive patients who had stable or active relapsing-remitting disease and met the revised McDonald criteria. Bulk CD8+ and CD4+ T cells were purified magnetically by negative isolation, whereas CD8+ TEMRA cells were enriched by FACS. Blood was collected in EDTA tubes and processed within 24 hours, with PBMCs isolated through density gradient centrifugation. PBMCs intended for TCR sequencing were cryopreserved in liquid nitrogen and thawed later in a water bath at 37 degrees C. The sorted or isolated CD4+, CD8+ and CD8+ TEMRA cells had a purity of 90% or higher. What the study reported, not specific to this receptor: The number of individuals in the TCR sequencing and HLA analysis was recognized as being relatively small.

CDR1 is given as DFQATT and CDR2 as SNEGSKA, both from the germline V gene (reference sequence). There are 10 amino acids in the CDR3, from cysteine to phenylalanine inclusive. Only the CDR3 DNA is retained, 30 bases long and in frame from the first base. Between the V and J ends, shortened by 5 bases and 2 bases respectively, the junction contains 2 bases. RNA was extracted with the RNeasy kit and roughly 0.5 to 1 ug was reverse transcribed using random hexamers. The immunoSEQ multiplex PCR assay, which covers 54 Vbeta and 13 Jbeta segments, was used to amplify TCR beta CDR3 regions. To correct PCR amplification bias, a synthetic template baseline was used for both primer optimization and computational correction. In the original analysis: Only productive sequences were kept, with reads annotated to V, D and J genes according to IMGT and analyzed in immunoSEQ Analyzer. To calculate clonality, Shannon entropy was normalized by log2 of the number of productive unique sequences and then subtracted from one. For each patient and control, public and private clones were evaluated among the 100 most prevalent clones. Clones were defined as Susac-specific if absent from the healthy and MS cohorts, from around 1,000 published viral clones and from other ImmuneACCESS disease sequences. The raw public data were reprocessed by TCRdb itself: fastp quality trimming at Q25, MiXCR clonotype calling, in-frame beta chains only. Each record represents a unique CDR3 protein, reported with the most common genes and DNA among its rows. TCRdb assigned the V and J calls; the authors' analysis was not used. For this sample there are some 190,000 distinct CDR3 sequences; approximately 95% appear just once. Approximately 0.1% of the sample comes from the top ten.

Notes on this clonotype: This clone's antigen is unknown. Within one base of it there is no much larger clone, and no base qualities were kept.

Sequencing was performed on CD4+ T cells from PBMCs. The clonotype originates from a human donor with multiple sclerosis. The rearranged segments are TRBV20-1 and TRBJ2-3; no confident D gene assignment can be made. The CDR3 protein sequence reads: CSAATDTQYF. The base sequence is TGCAGTGCTGCCACAGATACGCAGTATTTT.